Given below is one TCR beta chain in context. Its antigen remains unidentified. Donors, without exception, were Caucasian adults residing in Nashville, Tennessee. Data came from immunoSEQ multiplex PCR; TCRdb stores just in-frame clones and leaves some out. There are 980,000 or so clones in the sample; 60% to 85% occur only once, and roughly 1.5% lies in the top ten. This sample is part of a study of shared clonotypes between healthy human individuals. Overall study findings and caveats: Clonotype sharing among the donors was expected to vary with sequencing depth.

CDR1 and CDR2 (germline): LNHNV, YYDKDF (reference sequence). CDR3 length: 12 residues. Unmatched junction bases numbered 6, after V lost 9 bases and J lost 5 bases. The chain couples TRBV15 to TRBJ1-1, with TRBD1 matching 7 bases. The sequence was obtained from a man aged 18-30 years in good health. Sample: memory CD4+ T cells sorted from blood. Described subset: CD45RA-negative fraction. In DNA, the CDR3 is TGTGCCACTTCGCGGGGACAGACTGAAGCTTTCTTT. Its protein is CATSRGQTEAFF.